The 5 T cell receptor beta chains below come from one sample, sequenced in a study of Graves' ophthalmopathy and Graves' hyperthyroidism (dated by TCRdb to 2017 to 2018). The sequencing machine was an Illumina HiSeq 2000. TCR beta CDR3 regions were amplified from RNA transcripts for repertoire sequencing. A first-round RT-PCR used HTBI primers with the Qiagen OneStep RT-PCR kit, followed by a second-round multiplex PCR, size selection and purification. TCRdb trimmed the raw reads at Q25, called clones with MiXCR and kept productive beta chains. Under each unique CDR3 protein, matching rows form one entry showing the most common genes and DNA. This sample comprises 350,000 to 450,000 distinct CDR3 sequences, approximately 20% of them detected only once. The top ten hold around 1.5% of the sample. Sequences were obtained from peripheral blood. All receptors come from a woman aged 18-29 years with Graves' ophthalmopathy. Donor details come from another sample of the same person, matched by shared clones.

V usage is TRBV12-3 or TRBV12-4 and J usage is TRBJ1-5; 8 bases align to TRBD1. The CDR3 is 16 amino acids. Trimming cost V 1 base and J 6 bases; bases outside gene matches: 8. The CDR3 DNA is TGTGCCAGCAGTTTAGGGTTTCCAGGGGGCTTTCAGCCCCAGCATTTT. Encoded protein: CASSLGFPGGFQPQHF.

This clonotype was counted ten times or more. The chain links TRBV11-2 to TRBJ1-2; D uncertain. The germline gives CDR1 SGHAT, CDR2 FQNNGV. The CDR3 length is 14 residues. V shed 5 bases and J shed 0 bases, with 10 bases lying between them. In nucleotides, the CDR3 is TGTGCCAGCAGCCAAGGGAAAGCTAACTATGGCTACACCTTC. Amino acid sequence: CASSQGKANYGYTF.

In this sample, this clonotype turned up many times. In nucleotides, the CDR3 is TGTGCCAGCAGTTACTCCGACAGTCTCCACGAGCAGTACTTC. It codes for CASSYSDSLHEQYF. The rearrangement joins TRBV6-2 or TRBV6-3 to TRBJ2-7; D might be TRBD1 (5 bases). Between the trimmed V and J ends, which lost 0 bases and 5 bases, there was a span of 11 bases. This CDR3 contains 14 residues. Germline assignment: CDR1 MNHEY and CDR2 SVGEGT.

This clonotype was counted ten times or more. The J gene is TRBJ1-2, the V gene TRBV7-9; D remains unclear. This CDR3 comprises 15 residues. V dropped 1 base and J dropped 3 bases, with 12 bases sitting between them. The germline gives CDR1 SEHNR, CDR2 FQNEAQ (reference sequence). As DNA, the CDR3 is TGTGCCAGCAGCTTAGTTACTCACGTTTACTATGGCTACACCTTC. Translated: CASSLVTHVYYGYTF.

This clonotype was detected many times. This chain uses TRBV28 with TRBJ1-5; TRBD1 might be the D (5 bases). Trimming shortened V by 0 bases and J by 2 bases, and 23 bases separated the two germline ends. CDR3 length: 20 amino acids. Germline CDR1 MDHEN, CDR2 SYDVKM. The CDR3 DNA is TGTGCCAGCAGTTTATGGGGAACAGGAGTAGGAGTAGTTGGCAATCAGCCCCAGCATTTT. This encodes CASSLWGTGVGVVGNQPQHF.